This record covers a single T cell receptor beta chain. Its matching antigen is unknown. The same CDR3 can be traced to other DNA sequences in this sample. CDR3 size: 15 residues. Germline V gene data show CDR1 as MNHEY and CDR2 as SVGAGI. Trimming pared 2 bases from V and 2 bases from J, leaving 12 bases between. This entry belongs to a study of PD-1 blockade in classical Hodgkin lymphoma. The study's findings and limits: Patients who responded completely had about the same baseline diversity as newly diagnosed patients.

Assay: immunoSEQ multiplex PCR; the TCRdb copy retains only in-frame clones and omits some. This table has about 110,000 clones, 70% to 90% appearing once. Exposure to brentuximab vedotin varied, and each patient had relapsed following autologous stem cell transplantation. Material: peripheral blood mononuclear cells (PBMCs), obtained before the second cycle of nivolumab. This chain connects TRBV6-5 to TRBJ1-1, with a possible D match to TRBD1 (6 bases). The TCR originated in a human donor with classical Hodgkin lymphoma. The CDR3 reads CASSYAEGGNTEAFF. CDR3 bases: TGTGCCAGCAGTTACGCCGAAGGGGGAAACACTGAAGCTTTCTTT.